These 3 T cell receptor beta chains came from one sample sequenced in a study of cytotoxic CD8 clonotypes in ibrutinib-treated CLL. Libraries were prepared by immunoSEQ multiplex PCR; TCRdb keeps only in-frame clonotypes and omits some of them. The sample has 250,000 to 350,000 clones, roughly four fifths seen once; the top ten hold roughly 5.7%. Sequencing was performed on PBMCs, taken at disease progression, from a patient treated with ibrutinib. These receptors were obtained from a human donor with chronic lymphocytic leukemia.

The chain employs TRBV5-1 and TRBJ2-3; TRBD1 matches at 9 bases. V lost 3 bases and J lost 1; bases outside the gene matches: 9. This CDR3 spans 17 amino acids. Per the germline V gene, CDR1 is SGHRS and CDR2 is YFSETQ. CDR3 nucleotide sequence: TGCGCCAGCAGCTATGGACAGGGGTACGGTGGCACAGATACGCAGTATTTT. It translates to CASSYGQGYGGTDTQYF.

CDR3 sequence (DNA): TGCGCCAGCAGCCAAGAGGCTCGCGGGGCCTCCTACGAGCAGTACTTC. Translated: CASSQEARGASYEQYF. V usage is TRBV4-3 and J usage is TRBJ2-7, with D perhaps matching TRBD2 (6 bases). Germline V gene data show CDR1 as LGHNA and CDR2 as YSLEER. V lost 0 bases and J lost 0, with 12 bases in between. The CDR3 spans 16 residues.

This clone has more than one count but fewer than ten. The rearrangement links TRBV28 to TRBJ1-1; TRBD1 might be the D (6 bases). This CDR3 comprises 13 residues. In germline, CDR1 is MDHEN, CDR2 SYDVKM. V was trimmed by 3 bases and J by 3 bases, leaving 8 bases between them. The CDR3 here is CASSLYRDTEAFF. For the CDR3, the DNA is TGTGCCAGCAGTTTGTACAGGGACACTGAAGCTTTCTTT.